The clone carrying this T cell receptor (beta chain) was observed a few times. A second PCR, run for roughly 7 to 11 cycles, used a sample-barcoded 5' primer plus a J-beta primer mix. From the 5' RACE reads, TCRdb called clonotypes with MiXCR, one entry per CDR3 protein. In the table there are under 1,000,000 distinct CDR3 sequences, around 50% of which are singletons. These data belong to a study of blood T cells in healthy people across ages. The V segment lost 3 bases and the J segment 1 base; nucleotides outside the gene matches: 6. This CDR3 is 17 amino acids long. Germline assignment: CDR1 MNHEY and CDR2 SMNVEV (reference sequence).

V usage is TRBV27 and J usage is TRBJ2-6; 7 nucleotides align to TRBD1. This TCR was recovered from a man older than 75 in good health. The sequenced material came from blood. CDR3 amino acids: CASSFRDSQSGANVLTF. In nucleotides, the CDR3 is TGTGCCAGCAGTTTTCGGGACAGTCAATCTGGGGCCAACGTCCTGACTTTC.